The clone carrying this T cell receptor beta chain came up many times. Its target is unknown. This beta chain is an unintended read in a library built for alpha chains; its size means little. Single TCR cDNA molecules each had their own unique molecular identifier. TCRdb ran MiXCR on the 5' RACE reads and lists one entry per CDR3 protein. The table lists roughly 15,000 distinct CDR3 sequences, approximately 4.5% of them singletons. This sample's time point: sample taken at primary tumor resection. Unsorted samples of tumor, nontumor lung or frozen PBMC had their whole RNA sequenced. The sample comes from a study of spatial heterogeneity in lung cancer. Study-level information: There were consistently more beta-chain sequences detected than alpha-chain sequences. For the average unique TCR and UMI combination, more than eight occurrences appeared in raw reads. Study conclusions and caveats: Higher tumor mutation counts went along with higher counts of expanded intratumoral alpha and beta TCRs.

The sample in question was lung tumor tissue, obtained at surgery. The receptor was derived from a female donor with early-stage non-small cell lung cancer.

The CDR3 DNA follows: TGTGCCAGCAGTTACTCGAATTCACCCCTCCACTTT. Translated, it gives CASSYSNSPLHF. The V call is TRBV6-6, the J call TRBJ1-6; D gene ambiguous. V was pared by 0 bases and J by 7 bases, with 1 base between. CDR3 length equals 12 residues. Germline V gene data show CDR1 as MNHNY and CDR2 as SVGAGI (reference sequence).